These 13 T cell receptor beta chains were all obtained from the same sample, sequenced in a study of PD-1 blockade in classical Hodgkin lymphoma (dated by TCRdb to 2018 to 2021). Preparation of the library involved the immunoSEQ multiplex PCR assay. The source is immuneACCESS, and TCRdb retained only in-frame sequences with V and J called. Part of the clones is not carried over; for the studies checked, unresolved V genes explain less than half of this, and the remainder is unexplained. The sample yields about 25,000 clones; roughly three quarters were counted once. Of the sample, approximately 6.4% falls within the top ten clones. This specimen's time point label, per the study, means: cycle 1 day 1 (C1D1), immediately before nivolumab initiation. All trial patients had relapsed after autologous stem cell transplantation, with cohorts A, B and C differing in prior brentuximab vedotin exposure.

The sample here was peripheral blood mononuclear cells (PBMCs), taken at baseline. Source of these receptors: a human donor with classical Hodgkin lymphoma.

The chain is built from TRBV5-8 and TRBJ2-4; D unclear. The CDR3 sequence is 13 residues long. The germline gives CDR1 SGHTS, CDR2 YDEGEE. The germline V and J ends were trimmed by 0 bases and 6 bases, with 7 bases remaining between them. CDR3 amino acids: CASSLGQINIQYF. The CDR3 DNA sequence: TGTGCCAGCAGCTTGGGGCAGATAAACATTCAGTACTTC. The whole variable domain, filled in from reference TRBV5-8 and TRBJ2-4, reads EAGVTQSPTHLIKTRGQQATLRCSPISGHTSVYWYQQALGLGLQFLLWYDEGEERNRGNFPPRFSGRQFPNYSSELNVNALELEDSALYLCASSLGQINIQYFGAGTRLSVL.

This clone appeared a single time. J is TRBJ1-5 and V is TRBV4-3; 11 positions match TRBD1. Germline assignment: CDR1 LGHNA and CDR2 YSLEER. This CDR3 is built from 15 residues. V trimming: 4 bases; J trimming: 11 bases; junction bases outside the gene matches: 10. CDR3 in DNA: TGCGCCAGCAGCCCAATGCCGGGACAGGGGGATTCCCAGCATTTT. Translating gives CASSPMPGQGDSQHF.

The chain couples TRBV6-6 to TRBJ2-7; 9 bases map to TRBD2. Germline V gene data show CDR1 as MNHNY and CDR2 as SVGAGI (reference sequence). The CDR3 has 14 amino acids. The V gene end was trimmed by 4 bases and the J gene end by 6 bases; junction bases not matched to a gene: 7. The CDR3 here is CASSLSGGGAEQYF. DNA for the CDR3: TGTGCCAGCAGTTTGAGTGGCGGGGGGGCCGAGCAGTACTTC.

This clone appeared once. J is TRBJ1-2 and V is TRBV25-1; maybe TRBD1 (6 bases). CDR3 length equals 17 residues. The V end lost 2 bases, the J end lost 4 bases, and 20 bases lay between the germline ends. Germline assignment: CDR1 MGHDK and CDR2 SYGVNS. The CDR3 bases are TGTGCCAGCAGTGAAAGGGGAACGGGGGCAAGTCTCTATGGCTACACCTTC. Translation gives CASSERGTGASLYGYTF.

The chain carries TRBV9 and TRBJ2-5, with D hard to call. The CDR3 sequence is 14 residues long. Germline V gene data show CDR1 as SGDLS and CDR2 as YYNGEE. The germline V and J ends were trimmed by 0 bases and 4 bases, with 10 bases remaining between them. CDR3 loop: CASSVEVRGETQYF. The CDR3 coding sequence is TGTGCCAGCAGCGTAGAGGTCAGAGGAGAGACCCAGTACTTC.

The chain's CDR3 is CASSQHHNSPLHF. The CDR3 DNA reads TGCGCCAGCAGCCAACACCATAATTCACCCCTCCACTTT. V and J are TRBV4-3 and TRBJ1-6; D gene ambiguous. The CDR3 is 13 amino acids. Germline CDR1 is LGHNA and CDR2 is YSLEER. The V end was cut by 2 bases, the J end by 5 bases, with 4 bases between.

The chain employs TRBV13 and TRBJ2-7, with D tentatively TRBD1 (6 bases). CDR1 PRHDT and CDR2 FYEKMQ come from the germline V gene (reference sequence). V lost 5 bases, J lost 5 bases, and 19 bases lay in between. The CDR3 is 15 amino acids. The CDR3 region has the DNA TGTGCCAGCAGCCAGGGGTGGGGATCCTACCACGAGCAGTACTTC. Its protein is CASSQGWGSYHEQYF.

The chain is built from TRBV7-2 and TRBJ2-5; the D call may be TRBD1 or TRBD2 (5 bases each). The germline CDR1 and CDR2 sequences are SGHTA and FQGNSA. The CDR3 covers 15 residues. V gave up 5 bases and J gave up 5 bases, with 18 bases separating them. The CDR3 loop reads CASSLGPGMVETQYF. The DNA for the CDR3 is TGTGCCAGCAGCCTGGGACCGGGGATGGTGGAGACCCAGTACTTC.

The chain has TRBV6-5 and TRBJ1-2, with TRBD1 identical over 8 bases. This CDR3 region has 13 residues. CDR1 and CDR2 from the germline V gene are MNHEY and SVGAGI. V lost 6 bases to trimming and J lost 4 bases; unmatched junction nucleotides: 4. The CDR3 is CASRRTGGYGYTF. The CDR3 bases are TGTGCCAGCAGACGAACAGGGGGCTATGGCTACACCTTC.

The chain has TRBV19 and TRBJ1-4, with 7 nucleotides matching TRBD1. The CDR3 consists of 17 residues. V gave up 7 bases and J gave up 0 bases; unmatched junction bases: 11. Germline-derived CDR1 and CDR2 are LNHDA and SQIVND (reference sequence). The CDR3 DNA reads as TGTGCCAGTATCAGGGGGGGGACTGGCACAACTAATGAAAAACTGTTTTTT. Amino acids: CASIRGGTGTTNEKLFF.

Here the CDR3 reads CASRRQGRSTDTQYF. CDR3 bases: TGTGCCAGCAGGCGACAGGGGCGTAGCACAGATACGCAGTATTTT. The V and J genes are TRBV27 and TRBJ2-3; TRBD1 matches 8 bases. CDR3 length equals 15 residues. Per the germline V gene, CDR1 is MNHEY and CDR2 is SMNVEV (reference sequence). With V trimmed by 6 bases and J by 0 bases, 5 bases remained unmatched.

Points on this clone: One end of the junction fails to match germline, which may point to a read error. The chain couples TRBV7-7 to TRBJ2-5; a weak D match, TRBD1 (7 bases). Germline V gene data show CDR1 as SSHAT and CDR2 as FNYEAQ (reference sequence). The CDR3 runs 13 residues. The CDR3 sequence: CASSKGGGETQYF. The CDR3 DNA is TGTGCTAGCAGCAAAGGAGGGGGCGAGACCCAGTACTTC.

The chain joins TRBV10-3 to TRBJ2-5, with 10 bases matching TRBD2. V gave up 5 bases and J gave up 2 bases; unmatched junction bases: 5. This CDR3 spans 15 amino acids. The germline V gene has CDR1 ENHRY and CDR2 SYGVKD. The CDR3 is CAISQAGGVQETQYF. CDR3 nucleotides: TGTGCCATCAGTCAAGCGGGGGGGGTTCAAGAGACCCAGTACTTC.